This T cell receptor beta chain was documented in a study of chemoradiotherapy in HPV16-positive cancers. Trimming removed 3 bases from V and 1 base from J, with 10 bases in between. Germline V gives CDR1 SGHRS, CDR2 YFSETQ. The CDR3 has 14 amino acids. Profiled with immunoSEQ multiplex PCR; TCRdb holds only in-frame clones, not every one. The sample gives 14,000 or so clones, more than 60% of which show up once; 1.3% is in the top ten. This clonotype was obtained from a human donor with HPV-associated anogenital cancer. The J gene is TRBJ1-1, the V gene TRBV5-1; D is uncertain. This sample was obtained from a patient who underwent chemoradiotherapy. Here the CDR3 DNA reads TGCGCCAGCAGCTCGGTCCCAGCGAACACTGAAGCTTTCTTT. Amino acid sequence: CASSSVPANTEAFF.